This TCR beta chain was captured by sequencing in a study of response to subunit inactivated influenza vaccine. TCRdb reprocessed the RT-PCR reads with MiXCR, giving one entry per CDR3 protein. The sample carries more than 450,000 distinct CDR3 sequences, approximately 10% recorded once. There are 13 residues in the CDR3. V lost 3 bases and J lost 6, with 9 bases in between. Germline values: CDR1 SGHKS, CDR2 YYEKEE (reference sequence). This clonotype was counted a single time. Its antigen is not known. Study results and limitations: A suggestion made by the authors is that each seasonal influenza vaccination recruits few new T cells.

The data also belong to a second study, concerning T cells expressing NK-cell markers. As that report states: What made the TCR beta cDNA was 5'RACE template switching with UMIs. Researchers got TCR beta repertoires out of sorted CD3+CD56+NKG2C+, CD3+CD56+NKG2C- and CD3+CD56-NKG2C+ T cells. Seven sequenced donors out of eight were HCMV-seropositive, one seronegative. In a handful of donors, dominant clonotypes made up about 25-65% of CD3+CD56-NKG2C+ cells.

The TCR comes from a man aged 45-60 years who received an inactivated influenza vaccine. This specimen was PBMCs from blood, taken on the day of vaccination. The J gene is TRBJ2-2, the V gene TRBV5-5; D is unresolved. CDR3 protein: CASSSQFSGELFF. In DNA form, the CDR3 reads TGTGCCAGCAGCTCCCAGTTCTCCGGGGAGCTGTTTTTT.